The clone carrying this TCR beta chain showed up many times. This entry comes from a study of regulatory T cells in long-lasting Graves disease. As for the study in general: New Graves' disease cases had less than 3 months of antithyroid drugs.

With iRepertoire HTBI primers and Arm-PCR of CDR3 regions, TCR beta libraries were built. MiXCR was run by TCRdb on the multiplex PCR reads, yielding one entry per CDR3 protein. Of about 440,000 distinct CDR3 sequences in the sample, about a sixth were seen once. Germline V gene lookup returns CDR1 MDHEN and CDR2 SYDVKM. CDR3 length equals 14 residues. V was pared by 3 bases and J by 1 base, with 9 bases between. The time point is: newly diagnosed GD, antithyroid drugs for less than 3 months. The TCR library was made from RNA that had been extracted from PBMCs in TRIzol. This sample also belongs to another study, concerning T cells in Graves' hyperthyroidism and ophthalmopathy. That work adds: Patients aged 18 to 65 had newly diagnosed hyperthyroidism lasting under 2 months. Initially, a first-round RT-PCR of the TCR CDR3 employed the HTBI primer set. Most expanded thyroid clonotypes above 0.001 also appeared in blood.

This chain connects TRBV28 to TRBJ2-5, with D possibly being TRBD1 (5 bases). The receptor was derived from a woman aged 25-40 years with Graves disease. The sequenced sample was peripheral blood mononuclear cells (PBMCs), obtained at new diagnosis, from a patient treated with antithyroid drugs. The CDR3 DNA follows: TGTGCCAGCAGTTTCGGACACCCCCAAGAGACCCAGTACTTC. Its translation is CASSFGHPQETQYF. Based on the CDR3 plus reference TRBV28 and TRBJ2-5, the full variable domain is DVKVTQSSRYLVKRTGEKVFLECVQDMDHENMFWYRQDPGLGLRLIYFSYDVKMKEKGDIPEGYSVSREKKERFSLILESASTNQTSMYLCASSFGHPQETQYFGPGTRLLVL.